This paragraph covers one T cell receptor (beta chain) sequence. The source of the sample is a study of patients and donors after allogeneic stem cell transplantation. From the RT-PCR reads, TCRdb called clonotypes with MiXCR, one entry per CDR3 protein. This table has over 65,000 distinct CDR3 sequences, about a quarter appearing once. V was shortened by 4 bases and J by 8 bases, with 15 bases between the two germline ends. The V gene's germline CDR1 is MNHEY and CDR2 SMNVEV (reference sequence). The CDR3 has 15 amino acids. The chain combines TRBV27 with TRBJ1-6; D unresolved. This clonotype originated in a human donor who was either an allogeneic HSCT recipient or a stem cell or donor lymphocyte infusion donor (not recorded which). It is not recorded whose cells these are; they may come from a transplant donor. The sample was blood, either unsorted or a sorted T cell fraction (not recorded which). The CDR3 sequence is CASSSRGIPYSPLHF. For the CDR3, the DNA is TGTGCCAGCAGTTCGCGAGGGATCCCCTATTCACCCCTCCACTTT.